There are a few counts of the clone carrying this T cell receptor beta chain. The antigen remains undetermined. One junction end does not reproduce the germline sequence, and a read error may be involved. The source of the sample is a study of response to subunit inactivated influenza vaccine. Study-wide results and limits: Authors suggested each seasonal flu vaccination may recruit only limited numbers of new T cells.

A single record per CDR3 protein comes from TCRdb applying MiXCR to the RT-PCR reads. The sample lists approximately 730,000 distinct CDR3 sequences; approximately 13% were seen once. This CDR3 spans 13 amino acids. Per germline, CDR1 SGHRS and CDR2 YFSETQ. This TCR was recovered from a man aged 50-60 years who received an inactivated influenza vaccine. The rearrangement links TRBV5-1 to TRBJ1-5, with D possibly matching TRBD1 (6 bases). Sequencing used PBMCs from blood, obtained around 14 days before vaccination. The CDR3 DNA is TGCGCCAGCAGCACAGGGCTACATCAGCCACAGCATTTT. Protein sequence: CASSTGLHQPQHF.